The 28 T cell receptor beta chains below come from one sample, sequenced in a study of cytomegalovirus exposure and HLA in healthy donors. PCR involved 60 Vbeta and 13 Jbeta primers. The assay was immunoSEQ multiplex PCR, and TCRdb's table has in-frame clones only and misses some. The sample holds 130,000 to 150,000 clones, approximately 70% seen once. The sequencing input was PBMCs. The receptor set was obtained from a human donor in good health.

The rearrangement links TRBV30 to TRBJ2-7; 7 bases are shared with TRBD1. The V gene's germline CDR1 is GTSNPN and CDR2 SVGIG (reference sequence). J lost 1 base, V lost 1 base, and 1 base had no gene match. The CDR3 runs to 13 residues. The CDR3 protein is CAWSGDRSYEQYF. The CDR3 nucleotides are TGTGCCTGGAGTGGGGACAGATCCTACGAGCAGTACTTC. Together with reference TRBV30 and TRBJ2-7, the CDR3 gives the full variable domain: SQTIHQWPATLVQPVGSPLSLECTVEGTSNPNLYWYRQAAGRGLQLLFYSVGIGQISSEVPQNLSASRPQDRQFILSSKKLLLSDSGFYLCAWSGDRSYEQYFGPGTRLTVT.

V and J are TRBV11-3 and TRBJ2-5; a possible D gene is TRBD1 (6 bases). The V end was cut by 5 bases, the J end by 3 bases, with 10 bases between. This CDR3 contains 13 residues. CDR1 and CDR2 (germline): SGHNT, YENEEA. DNA of the CDR3: TGTGCCAGCAGCCCAAAGGGGGAAGAGACCCAGTACTTC. Its translation: CASSPKGEETQYF.

The V call is TRBV6-5, the J call TRBJ1-6, with a weak D call TRBD1 (6 bases). V gave up 6 bases and J gave up 1 base, with 7 bases separating them. Germline CDR1 MNHEY, CDR2 SVGAGI. The CDR3 consists of 14 residues. This CDR3 reads CASRQGSYNSPLHF. CDR3 DNA sequence: TGTGCCAGCAGACAGGGTTCCTATAATTCACCCCTCCACTTT.

V gene TRBV15 combines with J gene TRBJ2-7, with D hard to call. The CDR3 contains 11 residues. Looked up from germline, CDR1 is LNHNV and CDR2 is YYDKDF (reference sequence). Trimming stripped 0 bases from V and 7 bases from J, with 4 bases between. CDR3 DNA: TGTGCCACCAGCAGAGATGAGGAGCAGTACTTC. Translated, it gives CATSRDEEQYF. Full variable domain (missing parts from reference TRBV15 and TRBJ2-7): DAMVIQNPRYQVTQFGKPVTLSCSQTLNHNVMYWYQQKSSQAPKLLFHYYDKDFNNEADTPDNFQSRRPNTSFCFLDIRSPGLGDTAMYLCATSRDEEQYFGPGTRLTVT.

V usage is TRBV9 and J usage is TRBJ1-2; 7 bases align to TRBD1. V lost 0 bases and J lost 7; bases outside the gene matches: 9. The CDR3 is made up of 15 amino acids. CDR1 SGDLS and CDR2 YYNGEE come from the germline V gene. This CDR3 reads CASSVESRGAGGYTF. The CDR3 nucleotides read TGTGCCAGCAGCGTAGAGTCCAGGGGGGCAGGTGGCTACACCTTC.

The V and J genes are TRBV5-1 and TRBJ2-5, with 10 nucleotides matching TRBD1. The CDR3 sequence is 16 residues long. Germline loops: CDR1 SGHRS, CDR2 YFSETQ. The J segment lost 5 bases and the V segment lost 2 bases, leaving 9 bases of the junction unmatched. CDR3 DNA: TGCGCCAGCAGCTTATCTGTGACAGGGGGCTTCGAGACCCAGTACTTC. This translates into CASSLSVTGGFETQYF.

The gene calls are TRBV5-5 and TRBJ2-2; D might be TRBD2 (5 bases). From germline, CDR1 is SGHKS and CDR2 YYEKEE (reference sequence). CDR3 size: 17 residues. Trimming removed 0 bases from V and 3 bases from J, with 15 bases in between. The CDR3 is CASSLASGSVYTGELFF. The CDR3 coding sequence is TGTGCCAGCAGCTTGGCCTCTGGTAGCGTTTACACCGGGGAGCTGTTTTTT.

The V call is TRBV19, the J call TRBJ1-2, with TRBD1 matching 7 bases. The CDR3 is 13 amino acids. V lost 3 bases and J lost 4; bases outside the gene matches: 2. Germline-derived CDR1 and CDR2 are LNHDA and SQIVND (reference sequence). The CDR3 region is CASSIRGPYGYTF. Here the CDR3 DNA reads TGTGCCAGTAGTATTAGGGGGCCCTATGGCTACACCTTC.

This rearrangement joins TRBV7-8 to TRBJ1-2; 8 nucleotides match TRBD1. Germline V CDR1 and CDR2: SGHVS, FQNEAQ. The ends lost 1 base at V and 5 bases at J; junction bases unmatched: 6. The CDR3 is 15 residues long. The DNA for the CDR3 is TGTGCCAGCAGCTTAGGGACAGGGCTTAGGTATGGCTACACCTTC. Its translation: CASSLGTGLRYGYTF.

This clone has a handful of counts. The chain recombines TRBV7-6 with TRBJ1-2; the D gene is possibly TRBD1 (6 bases). The germline V and J ends were trimmed by 2 bases and 4 bases, with 8 bases remaining between them. Germline V CDR1 and CDR2: SGHVS, FNYEAQ. The CDR3 length is 13 residues. The CDR3 sequence is CASSLQDSYGYTF. The CDR3 region has the DNA TGTGCCAGCAGCTTACAGGACAGCTATGGCTACACCTTC.

V and J are TRBV7-6 and TRBJ1-3; 10 nucleotides match TRBD1. The V gene's germline CDR1 is SGHVS and CDR2 FNYEAQ. CDR3 length equals 17 residues. After removal of 2 bases from V and 0 bases from J, the junction contained 4 bases not matched to a gene. CDR3 amino acids: CASSLWGQGSSGNTIYF. DNA for the CDR3: TGTGCCAGCAGCTTATGGGGACAGGGGAGCTCTGGAAACACCATATATTTT.

Turning to this clone: Other nucleotide sequences in the sample specify the same CDR3. The chain carries TRBV6-5 and TRBJ2-1; 7 nucleotides match TRBD1. CDR1 MNHEY and CDR2 SVGAGI come from the germline V gene. This CDR3 is 16 amino acids long. After removal of 0 bases from V and 4 bases from J, the junction contained 6 bases not matched to a gene. The CDR3 reads CASSYSNRGPYNEQFF. CDR3 sequence (DNA): TGTGCCAGCAGTTACTCGAACAGGGGCCCGTACAATGAGCAGTTCTTC.

The J gene is TRBJ1-2, the V gene TRBV5-1, with no clear D. The CDR3 covers 14 residues. In germline, CDR1 is SGHRS, CDR2 YFSETQ. V gave up 0 bases and J gave up 3 bases, with 9 bases separating them. The CDR3 spells CASSLGAGHYGYTF. DNA for the CDR3: TGCGCCAGCAGCTTGGGGGCAGGCCACTATGGCTACACCTTC. Full variable domain (outside the CDR3, taken from reference TRBV5-1 and TRBJ1-2): KAGVTQTPRYLIKTRGQQVTLSCSPISGHRSVSWYQQTPGQGLQFLFEYFSETQRNKGNFPGRFSGRQFSNSRSEMNVSTLELGDSALYLCASSLGAGHYGYTFGSGTRLTVV.

The V and J genes are TRBV2 and TRBJ1-4; 9 nucleotides align to TRBD1. The CDR3 runs 15 residues. Per germline, CDR1 SNHLY and CDR2 FYNNEI. The ends lost 6 bases at V and 9 bases at J; junction bases unmatched: 11. The CDR3 DNA follows: TGTGCCAGCAGAGTAGGACAGGGGCCCTCCCAAAAACTGTTTTTT. Its translation is CASRVGQGPSQKLFF.

The V gene is TRBV18, the J gene TRBJ2-5; possibly TRBD2 for D (6 bases). The CDR3 runs to 16 residues. Trimming left V 2 bases short and J 2 bases short, with 15 bases between. Germline CDR1 and CDR2: KGHSH and LQKENI. As DNA, the CDR3 is TGTGCCAGCTCACCATTGATAGCGGAGGGGCAAGAGACCCAGTACTTC. Protein product: CASSPLIAEGQETQYF.

The chain carries TRBV4-1 and TRBJ2-5; 9 bases line up with TRBD2. The length of the CDR3 is 18 residues. Germline CDR1 is MGHRA and CDR2 is YSYEKL. V shed 3 bases, J shed 0 bases, and the junction held 11 bases outside the gene matches. The CDR3: CASSHAVFSGGHQETQYF. The CDR3 DNA reads TGCGCCAGCAGCCATGCCGTGTTTAGCGGGGGCCACCAAGAGACCCAGTACTTC.

In this sample, this clone turned up a few times. The chain is built from TRBV5-4 and TRBJ2-5; TRBD2 aligns across 10 bases. V trimming: 4 bases; J trimming: 7 bases; junction bases outside the gene matches: 13. CDR3 length: 16 amino acids. Germline V gives CDR1 SGHNT, CDR2 YYREEE (reference sequence). The CDR3 nucleotides are TGTGCCAGCAGCCAAGATCTCAGCGGGGGGGCGCCGACCCAGTACTTC. Translated: CASSQDLSGGAPTQYF.

The chain joins TRBV11-2 to TRBJ2-5, with a possible D match to TRBD2 (7 bases). Germline CDR1 is SGHAT and CDR2 is FQNNGV. This CDR3 is 14 amino acids long. The V end lost 6 bases, the J end lost 3 bases, and 14 bases lay between the germline ends. CDR3 in amino acids: CASRPWGGEETQYF. CDR3 DNA sequence: TGTGCCAGCAGGCCCTGGGGGGGCGAAGAGACCCAGTACTTC.

The chain joins TRBV7-9 to TRBJ1-2; the match to TRBD1 covers 12 bases. CDR1 and CDR2 from the germline V gene are SEHNR and FQNEAQ (reference sequence). The length of the CDR3 is 14 residues. With V trimmed by 4 bases and J by 6 bases, 3 bases remained unmatched. The CDR3 DNA reads as TGTGCCAGCAGCTCAGGGACAGGGGGCGATGGCTACACCTTC. This encodes CASSSGTGGDGYTF. Variable domain in full (rest from reference TRBV7-9 and TRBJ1-2): DTGVSQNPRHKITKRGQNVTFRCDPISEHNRLYWYRQTLGQGPEFLTYFQNEAQLEKSRLLSDRFSAERPKGSFSTLEIQRTEQGDSAMYLCASSSGTGGDGYTFGSGTRLTVV.

This clone was observed once. The rearrangement uses TRBV7-9 and TRBJ1-3, with TRBD1 matching 9 bases. CDR1 is SEHNR, CDR2 FQNEAQ, per germline (reference sequence). The CDR3 runs 16 residues. Trimming cost V 4 bases and J 3 bases; bases outside gene matches: 7. CDR3 loop: CASSSGQGYSGNTIYF. The CDR3 nucleotides are TGTGCCAGCAGCTCGGGACAGGGATACAGTGGAAACACCATATATTTT.

This rearrangement joins TRBV5-4 to TRBJ2-1, with D possibly being TRBD2 (7 bases). V lost 4 bases and J lost 1, with 12 bases in between. The CDR3 covers 15 residues. Germline loops: CDR1 SGHNT, CDR2 YYREEE (reference sequence). The chain's CDR3 is CASSTGGGSYNEQFF. CDR3 bases: TGTGCCAGCAGCACGGGGGGCGGATCCTACAATGAGCAGTTCTTC.

This rearrangement joins TRBV7-9 to TRBJ2-1; possibly TRBD2 for D (5 bases). The germline CDR1 and CDR2 sequences are SEHNR and FQNEAQ (reference sequence). Trimming removed 1 base at V and 10 bases at J, with 14 bases between. The CDR3 loop spans 14 amino acids. The DNA of the CDR3 is TGTGCCAGCAGCTTAGGAGCGTGGACGGGGGAGCAGTTCTTC. Amino acid sequence: CASSLGAWTGEQFF.

The chain employs TRBV5-1 and TRBJ1-2; TRBD1 agrees at 9 bases. CDR1 and CDR2 (germline): SGHRS, YFSETQ. V lost 2 bases and J lost 8; bases outside the gene matches: 7. CDR3 size: 14 residues. CDR3 amino acids: CASSFHRGREGYTF. The CDR3 DNA follows: TGCGCCAGCAGCTTCCACAGGGGGCGAGAGGGCTACACCTTC.

The V gene is TRBV27, the J gene TRBJ2-1; D remains unclear. The germline V gene encodes CDR1 MNHEY and CDR2 SMNVEV (reference sequence). The V gene lost 8 bases and the J gene lost 6 bases, with 14 bases spanning the gap. The CDR3 sequence is 13 residues long. CDR3 nucleotide sequence: TGTGCCAGCCGTCCCACAGAGCTCAATGAGCAGTTCTTC. Its protein product is CASRPTELNEQFF.

This chain links TRBV27 with TRBJ2-7, with 10 bases matching TRBD2. Losses at the gene ends were 5 bases for V and 7 bases for J; bases not matched to a gene: 8. The CDR3 length is 14 residues. Germline loops: CDR1 MNHEY, CDR2 SMNVEV (reference sequence). This CDR3 reads CASSRLAGVGEQYF. CDR3 DNA: TGTGCCAGCAGTCGGCTAGCGGGGGTAGGGGAGCAGTACTTC.

This clone showed up just a few times. V usage is TRBV6-1 and J usage is TRBJ2-7, with D maybe TRBD2 (6 bases). V was clipped by 4 bases and J by 6 bases, with 13 bases between them. The CDR3 loop spans 13 amino acids. Germline CDR1 MNHNS, CDR2 SASEGT. This chain's CDR3 is CASSGGAPLEQYF. The CDR3, as DNA: TGTGCCAGCAGTGGCGGGGCCCCCCTCGAGCAGTACTTC.

J is TRBJ2-5 and V is TRBV5-6; tentatively, D is TRBD2 (6 bases). Trimming cost V 1 base and J 4 bases, with 11 bases left between them. In germline, CDR1 is SGHDT, CDR2 YYEEEE. The CDR3 extends over 14 amino acids. The CDR3 bases are TGTGCCAGCAGCTTGCTAGGTAGCGGAGAGACCCAGTACTTC. Protein: CASSLLGSGETQYF.

This chain links TRBV27 with TRBJ2-1, with 9 bases identical to TRBD2. The germline V gene has CDR1 MNHEY and CDR2 SMNVEV (reference sequence). The J segment lost 6 bases and the V segment lost 4 bases, leaving 10 bases of the junction unmatched. This CDR3 region has 16 residues. CDR3 in amino acids: CASSSLAGVGGNEQFF. CDR3 bases: TGTGCCAGCAGTTCGTTAGCGGGAGTGGGCGGCAATGAGCAGTTCTTC.